The source of this T cell receptor (beta chain) is a study of T cell responses to AZD1222 COVID-19 vaccine (dated by TCRdb to 2020 to 2023). Concerning the study at large: Because spike-specific TCR depth and breadth did not differ between the two schedules, AZD1222 recipients who got a second dose at roughly 4 weeks were pooled with those who got a second dose at roughly 12 weeks. A total of about 230 trial participants underwent TCR sequencing, of whom nearly 210 received two doses of AZD1222 and about 26 received two doses of the MenACWY control vaccine. Enrollment into the trials was organized by age into subgroups of 18-55, 56-69 and 70-plus years, and those subgroups contained roughly 140, 27 and 60 TCR-sequenced participants, respectively. What the authors observed across the whole study: After two AZD1222 doses, spike-specific TCR breadth and depth were significantly higher than at day 0 and than in MenACWY recipients. The 56-69-year group was small, and its depth increase did not reach significance, likely because of low power. The vaccine-associated CD4 TCRs covered the entire spike protein, and the dominant responses fell in regions 160-218 and 743-854. Conclusions about previously exposed vaccinees are limited, since just six AZD1222 recipients were seropositive for SARS-CoV-2 at baseline. Most participants were white British and females outnumbered males, and the authors suggested that clonal diversity may have been underestimated. No day 14 peak-response samples were available, so repertoires were characterized only after the peak T cell response. Reportedly, almost half of the unique spike-specific TCRs recognized epitopes lying outside the regions that are mutated in the B.1.351 and B.1.1.7 variants.

What this sample's time point label stands for: baseline before first vaccination. Vaccinee samples were obtained from the UK trials COV001 and COV002, which included a single-blind randomized controlled phase 2/3 trial of AZD1222 (ChAdOx1 nCoV-19) in healthy adults. For TCRbeta chain sequencing, PBMC samples from trial participants were taken at day 0 and at day 28 after the second dose. Including the terminal cysteine and phenylalanine, the CDR3 comprises 12 residues. Only CDR3 DNA remains: 36 bases, in frame from the first base. The V end loses 7 bases and the J end loses 6 bases, and a stretch of 12 bases separates them. The CDR3 regions of human TCRbeta chains were subjected to immunosequencing. The study's processing was this. TCRs in the repertoires were matched against a reference library of SARS-CoV-2-specific TCRs that had been generated with the MIRA antigen-specificity platform. Breadth meant the fraction of unique TCRs that were SARS-CoV-2-associated, whereas depth meant the fraction of total T cells that were SARS-CoV-2-associated. Each spike-specific TCR was assigned to its reactive spike region and to a CD4 or CD8 class using the MIRA data. Log10-transformed breadth and depth values were compared by one-way ANOVA with Sidak's multiple comparisons tests. TCRdb holds this immuneACCESS table with in-frame rearrangements only. Some clones are missing; in checked studies, unresolved V genes explain under half, and the rest has no known cause. That table supplies the V and J calls and clone size; D and trimming were determined from the DNA. In this sample the table shows 80,000 to 100,000 clones, roughly nine tenths of which occur a single time. The ten top clones hold more than 9.5% of the sample.

Regarding this clone: Its specific antigen is unknown. No much larger clone is present one base from it, and per-base qualities are unavailable.

Sequenced here: peripheral blood, sampled on day 0 of AZD1222 vaccination. The chain is made from TRBV12-3 or TRBV12-4 and TRBJ1-2; TRBD1 is a possible D gene, resting on 5 matching bases. The TCR sequence derives from an adult in good health. The encoded CDR3 is CASTSNRNGYTF. The DNA sequence follows: TGTGCCAGCACCTCGAACAGGAATGGCTACACCTTC.